Described below is a single TCR beta chain sequence and its context. Its target is not known. One end of the junction is discordant with germline, which a read error may explain. Different DNA sequences within this sample yield the same CDR3. The data stem from a study of graft-versus-host responses after intestinal transplantation. The wider study: The recipients all started with anti-thymocyte globulin induction and then took tacrolimus and steroids for 3 to 4 years. Overall study findings and caveats: Allografts of patients with graft-donor T cell macrochimerism showed high graft-versus-host to host-versus-graft clone ratios. Researchers found GvH clones in recipient marrow, and some showed up first in ileum or blood. Declines in HvG clones occurring early post-transplant were associated with peak circulating GvH clone levels.

Using immunoSEQ multiplex PCR, the repertoire was profiled, and TCRdb retains in-frame clones only, with some absent. The repertoire includes tens of thousands of clones, less than 85% of them detected once, and around 0.48% sits in the top ten. The CDR3 runs to 17 residues. CDR1 and CDR2 from the germline V gene are LGHNT and FRNRAP. The chain is built from TRBV12-5 and TRBJ1-6, with 8 bases matching TRBD1. Material: unstimulated CD4+ T cells sorted from spleen or lymph node cells, obtained before transplant. This receptor was obtained from a human donor who was the organ donor for an intestinal transplant. The CDR3 DNA reads TGTGCTAGTGGGTTGGTAAATGCAGGGGGCCATAATTCACCCCTCCACTTT. Its translation: CASGLVNAGGHNSPLHF.